This is a list of T cell receptor beta chains from one sample in a study of OX40 agonist ivuxolimab in advanced cancers. Here immunoSEQ multiplex PCR was the method, and the copy in TCRdb shows in-frame clones only, minus some. The sample lists some 70,000 clones, roughly 84% occurring once. The starting material was CD4+ or CD8+ T cells sorted from blood, obtained in a trial of the OX40 agonist ivuxolimab. These receptors all stem from an adult with an advanced solid tumor such as melanoma, head and neck, liver or kidney cancer. CDR3s include the opening cysteine and the closing phenylalanine or tryptophan. A D gene is named only where the DNA matches it firmly. Clone sizes are given selectively: once, few, many, or a class where the clone is expanded.

CASSLGGSYNEQFF	TGCGCCAGCAGCTTGGGAGGTTCCTACAATGAGCAGTTCTTC	TRBV5-1	.	TRBJ2-1	.
CASSIGGNTDTQYF	TGTGCCAGTAGTATAGGCGGGAACACAGATACGCAGTATTTT	TRBV19	.	TRBJ2-3	.
CASRPPQRDYGYTF	TGTGCCAGCAGACCTCCCCAGCGAGACTATGGCTACACCTTC	TRBV6-5	.	TRBJ1-2	few
CASSLGGTQGNTEAFF	TGCGCCAGCAGCTTGGGCGGGACTCAAGGGAACACTGAAGCTTTCTTT	TRBV5-1	.	TRBJ1-1	.
CSVEMTATNEKLFF	TGCAGCGTTGAGATGACTGCAACTAATGAAAAACTGTTTTTT	TRBV29-1	.	TRBJ1-4	.
CASSLSAGGTQPQHF	TGTGCCAGCAGCTTATCGGCGGGGGGCACACAGCCCCAGCATTTT	TRBV7-2	.	TRBJ1-5	.
CASSTHTGSNYGYTF	TGTGCCAGTAGTACCCACACGGGGTCTAACTATGGCTACACCTTC	TRBV19	.	TRBJ1-2	.
CASSLGGEETQYF	TGTGCCAGCTCACTCGGGGGCGAAGAGACCCAGTACTTC	TRBV18	.	TRBJ2-5	.
CAWSVWMTGGGDEQFF	TGTGCCTGGAGTGTTTGGATGACGGGGGGAGGCGATGAGCAGTTCTTC	TRBV30	TRBD2	TRBJ2-1	.
CASSLSEDYEQYF	TGTGCCAGCAGTTTATCGGAAGACTACGAGCAGTACTTC	TRBV27	.	TRBJ2-7	.
CASSVEPGLAGTQYF	TGTGCCAGCAGCGTAGAACCGGGACTAGCTGGGACCCAGTACTTC	TRBV9	TRBD2	TRBJ2-5	many
CASSQETGWYQGYTF	TGTGCCAGCAGCCAAGAGACAGGGTGGTATCAAGGCTACACCTTC	TRBV4-2	TRBD1	TRBJ1-2	.
CASSLVGQGNTGELFF	TGTGCCAGCAGTTTAGTGGGACAGGGCAACACCGGGGAGCTGTTTTTT	TRBV28	TRBD1	TRBJ2-2	.
CASSGPGGYEQYF	TGTGCCAGCAGCGGGCCCGGGGGCTACGAGCAGTACTTC	TRBV7-9	.	TRBJ2-7	.
CASSLAKGSYTGELFF	TGCGCCAGCAGCTTGGCCAAGGGTTCGTACACCGGGGAGCTGTTTTTT	TRBV5-1	.	TRBJ2-2	.
CASSPLQDTAAPLHF	TGTGCCAGCTCACCCCTTCAGGACACCGCGGCACCCCTCCACTTT	TRBV18	.	TRBJ1-6	.
CASSPKGMAGDIQYF	TGTGCCAGCTCACCAAAGGGGATGGCGGGGGACATTCAGTACTTC	TRBV18	TRBD2	TRBJ2-4	.
CASRGQRATNEKLFF	TGTGCCAGCAGAGGACAGCGTGCAACTAATGAAAAACTGTTTTTT	TRBV6-6	.	TRBJ1-4	once
CASSRQGSNTEAFF	TGTGCCAGCTCAAGACAGGGTTCGAACACTGAAGCTTTCTTT	TRBV18	TRBD1	TRBJ1-1	few
CASSSSSYEQYF	TGCGCCAGCAGCTCGTCATCCTACGAGCAGTACTTC	TRBV5-1	.	TRBJ2-7	.
CASSLGTSGGSQETQYF	TGTGCCAGCAGCTTGGGGACTAGCGGGGGGTCTCAAGAGACCCAGTACTTC	TRBV5-4	TRBD2	TRBJ2-5	.
CASSRDGYSNQPQHF	TGCGCCAGCAGCCGGGACGGATATAGCAATCAGCCCCAGCATTTT	TRBV5-1	.	TRBJ1-5	.
CSGFGRGTYNEQFF	TGCAGCGGCTTCGGGCGGGGGACCTACAATGAGCAGTTCTTC	TRBV29-1	TRBD2	TRBJ2-1	.
CASRHHLGANTGELFF	TGTGCCAGCAGGCATCATCTAGGGGCGAACACCGGGGAGCTGTTTTTT	TRBV28	.	TRBJ2-2	.
CASAPGGLNTEAFF	TGTGCCAGCGCCCCAGGGGGTTTGAACACTGAAGCTTTCTTT	TRBV2	TRBD1	TRBJ1-1	few
CASSVGPGDEQYF	TGTGCCAGCAGCGTTGGACCCGGGGACGAGCAGTACTTC	TRBV9	.	TRBJ2-7	.
CASSQLGQGVYGYTF	TGTGCCAGCAGTCAACTTGGGCAGGGGGTCTATGGCTACACCTTC	TRBV28	TRBD1	TRBJ1-2	.
CASSLGPPNTGELFF	TGCGCCAGCAGCTTGGGTCCGCCCAACACCGGGGAGCTGTTTTTT	TRBV5-1	.	TRBJ2-2	.
CASRRTAVPGYTF	TGTGCCAGCAGGCGGACGGCTGTGCCGGGCTACACCTTC	TRBV28	.	TRBJ1-2	.
CASSNRYEQYF	TGTGCCAGCTCCAACAGGTACGAGCAGTACTTC	TRBV18	.	TRBJ2-7	.
CASSGLPGGANSPLHF	TGTGCCAGCAGTGGCCTCCCGGGGGGGGCTAATTCACCCCTCCACTTT	TRBV6-1	.	TRBJ1-6	.
CASRDRFSNQPQHF	TGTGCCAGCAGGGACAGATTTAGCAATCAGCCCCAGCATTTT	TRBV2	.	TRBJ1-5	.
CASSQDVRTGEGYTF	TGTGCCAGCAGCCAAGACGTGAGGACAGGGGAGGGCTACACCTTC	TRBV9	TRBD1	TRBJ1-2	few
CASGLVGGNTEAFF	TGTGCCAGCGGTTTGGTGGGCGGGAACACTGAAGCTTTCTTT	TRBV28	.	TRBJ1-1	few
CASSLVVGNYGYTF	TGCGCCAGCAGCTTGGTAGTCGGAAACTATGGCTACACCTTC	TRBV5-1	.	TRBJ1-2	.
CASSFGTDDKLFF	TGTGCCAGCAGCTTTGGGACAGACGATAAACTGTTTTTT	TRBV5-4	TRBD1	TRBJ1-4	.
CASSLRTGRNTEAFF	TGTGCCAGCAGCCTGCGGACAGGGCGAAACACTGAAGCTTTCTTT	TRBV14	TRBD1	TRBJ1-1	.
CASSLGRGYEQYF	TGTGCCAGCTCTCTGGGGAGGGGGTACGAGCAGTACTTC	TRBV6-5	.	TRBJ2-7	.
CASSLVGYDGYTF	TGTGCCAGCAGCTTGGTAGGGTATGATGGCTACACCTTC	TRBV5-4	.	TRBJ1-2	.
CASSFSGEETQYF	TGTGCCAGCAGTTTCTCAGGGGAAGAGACCCAGTACTTC	TRBV6-5	.	TRBJ2-5	.
CATSRDRDRGHF	TGTGCCACCAGCAGAGACCGGGACAGGGGGCATTTT	TRBV15	TRBD1	TRBJ1-3	.
CASSRGRGINYGYTF	TGTGCCAGCAGCCGCGGGAGGGGGATTAACTATGGCTACACCTTC	TRBV7-9	.	TRBJ1-2	few
CASSLAAGTGPYNEQFF	TGTGCCAGCAGCTTAGCAGCCGGGACAGGCCCCTACAATGAGCAGTTCTTC	TRBV7-9	TRBD1	TRBJ2-1	.
CASRDTNYEQYF	TGTGCCAGCAGGGACACTAACTACGAGCAGTACTTC	TRBV7-9	.	TRBJ2-7	.
CASSYDGSGVSYEQYF	TGTGCCAGCAGTTACGACGGGTCAGGGGTATCCTACGAGCAGTACTTC	TRBV6-5	.	TRBJ2-7	few
CASRRTGLSYEQYF	TGTGCCAGCAGGCGGACAGGACTATCCTACGAGCAGTACTTC	TRBV28	.	TRBJ2-7	.
CASSPGGGGPETQYF	TGCGCCAGCAGCCCCGGGGGGGGTGGCCCAGAGACCCAGTACTTC	TRBV5-1	TRBD2	TRBJ2-5	.
CATRQIDRALYSNQPQHF	TGTGCCACAAGACAAATAGACAGGGCGCTCTATAGCAATCAGCCCCAGCATTTT	TRBV28	TRBD1	TRBJ1-5	.
CASSYMTRAGQPQHF	TGTGCCAGCAGTTACATGACCAGGGCGGGACAGCCCCAGCATTTT	TRBV6-6	.	TRBJ1-5	.
CASSQSRGLNEKLFF	TGCGCCAGCAGCCAGTCCCGAGGTTTAAATGAAAAACTGTTTTTT	TRBV4-3	.	TRBJ1-4	.
CASSFQGNYGYTF	TGTGCCAGCAGCTTCCAGGGGAACTATGGCTACACCTTC	TRBV7-2	.	TRBJ1-2	.
CASSLRGGGYNEQFF	TGTGCCAGCAGCTTGAGAGGGGGTGGGTACAATGAGCAGTTCTTC	TRBV5-5	.	TRBJ2-1	.
CASSLSTRETQYF	TGTGCCAGCAGCTTATCAACTCGGGAGACCCAGTACTTC	TRBV5-6	.	TRBJ2-5	.
CASSGRQGPNEKLFF	TGCGCCAGCAGCGGACGACAGGGGCCTAATGAAAAACTGTTTTTT	TRBV5-1	TRBD1	TRBJ1-4	.
CASSPGGVEVKNIQYF	TGTGCCAGCAGCCCCGGAGGGGTAGAGGTCAAAAACATTCAGTACTTC	TRBV7-9	.	TRBJ2-4	.
CSVWTFSYEQYF	TGCAGCGTTTGGACCTTTTCCTACGAGCAGTACTTC	TRBV29-1	.	TRBJ2-7	.